This TCR beta chain was sequenced for a study of OX40 agonist ivuxolimab in advanced cancers. Background on the study: An agonistic anti-OX40 (CD134) antibody, ivuxolimab, was used to treat the patients. A male proportion of 82.7% was recorded, with mean age roughly 62 years and range about 23 to 90. Study conclusions and caveats: Low clonal expansion, among the lowest seen, marked partial responders at 0.1-3.0 mg/kg.

With baseline, cycle 4 day 1, and cycle 7 day 1 as timepoints, blood was sampled. Only in-frame clones appear in the TCRdb table, and some are missing; sequencing was by immunoSEQ multiplex PCR. Among some 48,000 clones listed, 79% were seen once. Trimming stripped 3 bases from V and 0 bases from J, with 9 bases between. Germline V gene lookup returns CDR1 SGHAT and CDR2 FQDESV (reference sequence). The CDR3 loop spans 15 amino acids. As to this clone: Antigen: not known.

Here the sequenced sample was CD4+ or CD8+ T cells sorted from blood, taken in a trial of the OX40 agonist ivuxolimab. The V and J genes are TRBV11-1 and TRBJ2-1, with D possibly being TRBD1 (5 bases). This clonotype was sampled from an adult with an advanced solid tumor such as melanoma, head and neck, liver or kidney cancer. The CDR3 nucleotides are TGTGCCAGCAGCTTCCGAAGGGGCTCCTACAATGAGCAGTTCTTC. Translated, it gives CASSFRRGSYNEQFF.